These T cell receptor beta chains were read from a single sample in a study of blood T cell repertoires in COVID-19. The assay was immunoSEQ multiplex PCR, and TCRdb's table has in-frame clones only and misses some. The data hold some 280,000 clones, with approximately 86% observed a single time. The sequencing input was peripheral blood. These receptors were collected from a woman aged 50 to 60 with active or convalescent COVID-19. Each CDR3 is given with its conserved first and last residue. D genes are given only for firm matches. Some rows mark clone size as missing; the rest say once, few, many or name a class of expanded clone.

TGTGCCAGCAGTCCCGGGGACAGGGACTATGGCTACACCTTC	CASSPGDRDYGYTF	TRBJ1-2	once	TRBD1	TRBV28
TGTGCCAGCAGCCCTACAGGGGTATACTCTGGGGCCAACGTCCTGACTTTC	CASSPTGVYSGANVLTF	TRBJ2-6	-	TRBD1	TRBV5-6
TGTGCCTGGAGCCAGGGAGGTTACGAGCAGTACTTC	CAWSQGGYEQYF	TRBJ2-7	-	-	TRBV30
TGTGCCAGTAGTCCGGCGGGGGGCAGGGAGCGTGGCTACACCTTC	CASSPAGGRERGYTF	TRBJ1-2	-	-	TRBV19
TGTGCCAGCAGCCGGGGGGGACTAGCGAAGCAGTTCTTC	CASSRGGLAKQFF	TRBJ2-1	-	TRBD2	TRBV28
TGTGCCAGCAGTCGGGGCTACGAGCAGTACTTC	CASSRGYEQYF	TRBJ2-7	-	-	TRBV28
TGTGCCAGCAGGCTAGCGAGGGAGACCCAGTACTTC	CASRLARETQYF	TRBJ2-5	-	-	TRBV2
TGTGCCAGCAGTCCGCCGTCGGGGGCGGGAGGGTTCGAGCAGTACTTC	CASSPPSGAGGFEQYF	TRBJ2-7	-	TRBD2	TRBV28
TGCGCCAGCAGTCAATCTAGTCGGCCGCGAGGCCAGGGGGCCTACGAGCAGTACTTC	CASSQSSRPRGQGAYEQYF	TRBJ2-7	-	TRBD1	TRBV23-1
TGTGCCAGCAGCCCTCTCGGGGGATCCTACGAGCAGTACTTC	CASSPLGGSYEQYF	TRBJ2-7	-	-	TRBV11-2
TGTGCCAGCAGTTTGGAAGTTGCGCACAGGGTCGGCTCACCCCTCCACTTT	CASSLEVAHRVGSPLHF	TRBJ1-6	-	-	TRBV27
TGCAGCGTTGCTGAACGGGAGTACGATGAGCAGTTCTTC	CSVAEREYDEQFF	TRBJ2-1	-	-	TRBV29-1
TGTGCCATCAGTGACAGTGGAAACACCATATATTTT	CAISDSGNTIYF	TRBJ1-3	-	-	TRBV10-3
TGTGCCAGCAGTCCCGTCTGGCAGGGAAGGAATGAGCAGTTCTTC	CASSPVWQGRNEQFF	TRBJ2-1	-	-	TRBV6-5
TGTGCCAGCAGCTTAACAGGGTACACTAATGAAAAACTGTTTTTT	CASSLTGYTNEKLFF	TRBJ1-4	-	-	TRBV7-9
TGTGCCAGCAGCGTAGGGCAGGGGGCCCACTATGGCTACACCTTC	CASSVGQGAHYGYTF	TRBJ1-2	-	TRBD1	TRBV9
TGCGCCAGCAGCTTGAGGCAGGGAGAAAAACTGTTTTTT	CASSLRQGEKLFF	TRBJ1-4	-	-	TRBV5-1
TGTGCCAGCAGCCATGGGGGGGGCTACGAGCAGTACTTC	CASSHGGGYEQYF	TRBJ2-7	once	TRBD2	TRBV28
TGTGCCAGCAGCCAGGGGTTGGAAGGGGCCAACGTCCTGACTTTC	CASSQGLEGANVLTF	TRBJ2-6	many	-	TRBV5-4
TGCGCCAGAGAAAAAACCTGCCGGGACAGGAGAAGCTCCTACAATGAGCAGTTCTTC	CAREKTCRDRRSSYNEQFF	TRBJ2-1	-	TRBD1	TRBV5-1
TGTGCCAGCAGTATGGGACTTAATCAGCCCCAGCATTTT	CASSMGLNQPQHF	TRBJ1-5	-	-	TRBV27
TGTGCCAGCAGTTTTAGTCAGCCCCAGCATTTT	CASSFSQPQHF	TRBJ1-5	-	-	TRBV27